This TCR beta chain emerged from a study of T-cell reconstitution after alpha-beta-depleted transplantation in children. Researchers prepared the TCRbeta library using unique molecular identifiers, the study reports. TCRdb redid the calling of the PCR reads with MiXCR, one entry per CDR3 protein. The sample holds roughly 200,000 distinct CDR3 sequences; 13% to 15% are singletons and the top ten take over 10%. This clonotype was detected ten times or more. The V end was cut by 4 bases, the J end by 11 bases, with 18 bases between. Germline V gene sequence: CDR1 ENHRY, CDR2 SYGVKD. CDR3 length: 14 residues.

The chain has TRBV10-3 and TRBJ1-5, with TRBD1 as a possible D gene (5 bases). This clonotype originated in a human donor who donated a stem cell graft to a child with acute lymphoblastic leukemia. The source was PBMCs from the stem cell graft donor, collected from the stem cell graft. The CDR3 loop reads CAISGGTEKWAQHF. In DNA form, the CDR3 reads TGTGCCATCAGTGGGGGGACGGAGAAATGGGCCCAGCATTTT.